A selection of T cell receptor beta chains follows, all from one sample in a study of response to subunit inactivated influenza vaccine. MiXCR was run by TCRdb on the RT-PCR reads, yielding one entry per CDR3 protein. The table shows about 620,000 distinct CDR3 sequences, with over 9.5% occurring only once. The source material was PBMCs from blood, sampled on the day of vaccination. Source of these receptors: a man in his forties or fifties who received an inactivated influenza vaccine. CDR3s include the opening cysteine and the closing phenylalanine or tryptophan. Each record gives: V gene, J gene, clone size, D gene, CDR3 protein, CDR3 DNA. A D gene is named only where the DNA matches it firmly. Size is stated for part of the rows, as once, few or many counts, or as a class when the clone is expanded.

>TRBV15|TRBJ2-1|-|TRBD2
CATSRQLTSSRNEQFF
TGTGCCACCAGCAGACAATTGACTAGCAGTCGTAATGAGCAGTTCTTC
>TRBV20-1|TRBJ2-7|few|TRBD1
CSARRTGVEQYF
TGCAGTGCTAGAAGAACAGGGGTCGAGCAGTACTTC
>TRBV7-2|TRBJ2-5|few|TRBD2
CASSLVSGGSQETQYF
TGTGCCAGCAGCTTAGTTAGCGGGGGGTCCCAAGAGACCCAGTACTTC
>TRBV27|TRBJ1-5|many|-
CASRKGVGLNQPQHF
TGTGCCAGCAGAAAGGGGGTAGGGCTCAATCAGCCCCAGCATTTT
>TRBV28|TRBJ2-1|-|TRBD2
CASSRPGGPNNEQFF
TGTGCCAGCTCCCGTCCGGGGGGGCCGAACAATGAGCAGTTCTTC
>TRBV19|TRBJ2-5|few|TRBD2
CASSTFLAGQETQYF
TGTGCCAGTAGTACCTTCCTAGCGGGGCAAGAGACCCAGTACTTC
>TRBV7-2|TRBJ2-2|few|TRBD2
CASSLVSGRVTGELFF
TGTGCCAGCAGCTTAGTGAGCGGGAGGGTAACCGGGGAGCTGTTTTTT
>TRBV18|TRBJ2-3|-|-
CASSPLSLRGTDTQYF
TGTGCCAGCTCACCGCTCTCCCTTCGGGGCACAGATACGCAGTATTTT
>TRBV5-6|TRBJ2-7|few|-
CASSLETEQYF
TGTGCCAGCAGCTTGGAGACAGAGCAGTACTTC
>TRBV5-1|TRBJ1-3|few|-
CASSHPDSAGNTIYF
TGCGCCAGCAGCCACCCTGACAGCGCTGGAAACACCATATATTTT
>TRBV10-3|TRBJ2-2|few|TRBD2
CATSGGRNTGELFF
TGTGCCACCTCGGGGGGGCGAAACACCGGGGAGCTGTTTTTT
>TRBV12-3/TRBV12-4|TRBJ2-5|-|TRBD1
CASSSPRQGQETQYF
TGTGCCAGCAGTTCCCCCCGACAGGGTCAAGAGACCCAGTACTTC
>TRBV5-1|TRBJ2-5|-|-
CASSPDNRYQETQYF
TGCGCCAGCAGTCCGGACAATCGGTACCAAGAGACCCAGTACTTC
>TRBV20-1|TRBJ2-1|-|TRBD2
CSAVLAGLNNEQFF
TGCAGTGCTGTACTAGCGGGGCTGAATAATGAGCAGTTCTTC
>TRBV29-1|TRBJ2-5|-|TRBD2
CSVSPSGFQETQYF
TGCAGCGTTTCGCCTAGCGGATTCCAAGAGACCCAGTACTTC
>TRBV28|TRBJ2-6|-|-
CASSLIWPGANVLTF
TGTGCCAGCAGTTTAATATGGCCTGGGGCCAACGTCCTGACTTTC
>TRBV5-4|TRBJ2-6|-|-
CASSLDTGANVLTF
TGTGCCAGCAGCTTGGATACAGGGGCCAACGTCCTGACTTTC
>TRBV20-1|TRBJ2-5|-|-
CSATPGSQETQYF
TGCAGTGCAACCCCGGGATCCCAAGAGACCCAGTACTTC
>TRBV4-1|TRBJ1-5|few|-
CASSQDLDRAHSNQPQHF
TGCGCCAGCAGCCAAGATTTAGATCGAGCTCATAGCAATCAGCCCCAGCATTTT
>TRBV7-9|TRBJ2-1|many|TRBD2
CASSFPGLAGGNEQFF
TGTGCCAGCAGCTTTCCGGGACTAGCGGGAGGCAATGAGCAGTTCTTC
>TRBV9|TRBJ2-1|-|TRBD2
CASSVEAGVSNEQFF
TGTGCCAGCAGCGTAGAAGCGGGAGTATCTAATGAGCAGTTCTTC
>TRBV20-1|TRBJ1-2|-|-
CSARGIYGYTF
TGCAGTGCTAGAGGGATCTATGGCTACACCTTC
>TRBV5-6|TRBJ1-4|-|-
CASSLGQHGEKLFF
TGTGCCAGCAGCTTGGGTCAGCACGGTGAAAAACTGTTTTTT
>TRBV18|TRBJ2-5|few|-
CASSPPTGRQLAQYF
TGTGCCAGCTCACCCCCGACCGGACGGCAACTGGCCCAGTACTTC